The T cell receptor (beta chain) under discussion was sequenced for a study of T-cell memory formation after mild COVID-19. Constant-segment primers served in 5'RACE that generated TCR alpha and TCR beta cDNA libraries bearing sample barcodes and UMIs. TCRdb reprocessed the 5' RACE reads via MiXCR and lists one record per CDR3 protein. Of about 140,000 distinct CDR3 sequences listed, more than 13% are singletons. Trimming pared 0 bases from V and 1 base from J, leaving 13 bases between. The CDR3 contains 16 residues. CDR1 is SGHDT and CDR2 is YYEEEE in the germline V gene. The specimen was PBMCs or a T cell subset sorted from them (not recorded which). This receptor was obtained from an adult woman who had mild COVID-19 (a few samples of this study predate the infection). Cell type and time point are not known. The chain joins TRBV5-6 to TRBJ2-5, with D maybe TRBD1 (5 bases). This chain's CDR3 is CASSLESGGAQETQYF. CDR3 DNA: TGTGCCAGCAGCTTGGAATCCGGTGGGGCCCAAGAGACCCAGTACTTC.